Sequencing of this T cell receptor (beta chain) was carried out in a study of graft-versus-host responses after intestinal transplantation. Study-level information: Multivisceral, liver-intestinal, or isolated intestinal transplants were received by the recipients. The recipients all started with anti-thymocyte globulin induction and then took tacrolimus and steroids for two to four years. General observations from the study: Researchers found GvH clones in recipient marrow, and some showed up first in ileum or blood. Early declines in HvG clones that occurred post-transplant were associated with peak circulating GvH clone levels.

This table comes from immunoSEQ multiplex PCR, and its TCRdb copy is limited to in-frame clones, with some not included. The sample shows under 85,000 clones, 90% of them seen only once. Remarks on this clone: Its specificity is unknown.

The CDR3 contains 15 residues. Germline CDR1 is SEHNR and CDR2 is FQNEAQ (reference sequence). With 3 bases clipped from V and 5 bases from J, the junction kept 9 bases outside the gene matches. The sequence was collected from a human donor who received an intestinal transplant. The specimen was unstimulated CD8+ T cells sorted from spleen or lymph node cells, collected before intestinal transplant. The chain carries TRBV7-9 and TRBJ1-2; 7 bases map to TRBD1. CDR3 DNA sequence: TGTGCCAGCAGCTTGGGGGACAGTTTCCTGTATGGCTACACCTTC. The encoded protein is CASSLGDSFLYGYTF.